Presented here are 32 T cell receptor beta chains from one specimen sequenced in a study of blood T cells in healthy people across ages (dated by TCRdb to the mid-2010s). Library construction relied on 5' RACE. The listed sequencing device is Illumina HiSeq 2500. A second PCR of roughly 6 to 11 cycles was run with a J-beta primer mix and a sample-barcoded 5' primer. TCRdb trimmed public reads at Q25 via fastp, called clones via MiXCR and kept in-frame beta chains. All rows with the same CDR3 protein become a single entry with the most common DNA and genes. For this sample the table gives roughly 800,000 distinct CDR3 sequences, of which 53% were detected only once. Clones ranked in the top ten supply around 40% of the sample. The sequenced sample consisted of blood. The receptors originated from a man older than 75 in good health.

The table lists this clonotype with a few counts. The chain employs TRBV11-1 and TRBJ2-6, with 10 bases that match TRBD2. V shed 4 bases, J shed 0 bases, and the junction held 9 bases outside the gene matches. The CDR3 has 19 amino acids. Germline CDR1 SGHAT, CDR2 FQDESV (reference sequence). CDR3 DNA: TGTGCCAGCAGCTCCACATCTAGCGGGAGTCGCTCTGGGGCCAACGTCCTGACTTTC. Translating it yields CASSSTSSGSRSGANVLTF.

The genes are TRBV7-3 and TRBJ2-1, with 7 bases matching TRBD1. CDR1 and CDR2 from the germline V gene are SGHTA and FQGTGA. This CDR3 spans 15 amino acids. V shed 6 bases and J 4 bases; nucleotides not matched to a gene: 9. In nucleotides, the CDR3 is TGTGCCAGCAGTCCACAGGGGATTGGTTACAATGAGCAGTTCTTC. Translating it yields CASSPQGIGYNEQFF.

The sample holds a few counts of this clonotype. The rearrangement links TRBV5-1 to TRBJ2-5; a possible D gene is TRBD1 (6 bases). This CDR3 contains 15 residues. Trimming left V 2 bases short and J 4 bases short, with 15 bases between. Germline V lookup: CDR1 SGHRS, CDR2 YFSETQ. CDR3 residues: CASSFGGGMTETQYF. CDR3 in DNA: TGCGCCAGCAGCTTCGGTGGGGGCATGACAGAGACCCAGTACTTC.

This chain connects TRBV5-1 to TRBJ2-6; D unresolved. CDR3 length: 15 residues. Germline V gene sequence: CDR1 SGHRS, CDR2 YFSETQ. V was clipped by 6 bases and J by 1 base, with 11 bases between them. CDR3 residues: CASTPVQSGANVLTF. The DNA of the CDR3 is TGCGCCAGCACCCCCGTGCAGTCTGGGGCCAACGTCCTGACTTTC.

V usage is TRBV6-2 or TRBV6-3 and J usage is TRBJ1-1, with D possibly matching TRBD1 (5 bases). The V end lost 5 bases, the J end lost 5 bases, and 9 bases lay between the germline ends. Germline values: CDR1 MNHEY, CDR2 SVGEGT. CDR3 length: 12 residues. The CDR3 protein is CASSPQATEAFF. In nucleotides, the CDR3 is TGTGCCAGCAGTCCACAGGCAACTGAAGCTTTCTTT.

The chain carries TRBV7-3 and TRBJ1-1; D is undetermined. Germline V gene lookup returns CDR1 SGHTA and CDR2 FQGTGA. The CDR3 length is 13 residues. With 4 bases removed from V and 0 bases from J, the gap between germline ends came to 6 bases. The CDR3 sequence is CASSSRVNTEAFF. The CDR3 coding sequence is TGTGCCAGCAGCTCGCGGGTGAACACTGAAGCTTTCTTT.

This sequence joins TRBV9 and TRBJ2-3; 8 bases fit TRBD1. The germline gives CDR1 SGDLS, CDR2 YYNGEE. This CDR3 is 14 amino acids long. The V segment lost 6 bases and the J segment 2 bases; nucleotides outside the gene matches: 5. The CDR3 loop reads CASNGDRFTDTQYF. CDR3 nucleotides: TGTGCCAGCAACGGGGACAGGTTCACAGATACGCAGTATTTT.

The J gene is TRBJ2-7, the V gene TRBV5-1; TRBD2 might be the D (6 bases). The CDR3 runs to 15 residues. CDR1 SGHRS and CDR2 YFSETQ come from the germline V gene. Trimming cost V 1 base and J 5 bases, with 16 bases left between them. The CDR3 DNA follows: TGCGCCAGCAGCTTGTCGGGGGAGCCCCTCCACGAGCAGTACTTC. Translating it yields CASSLSGEPLHEQYF. The entire variable domain, with the rest obtained from reference TRBV5-1 and TRBJ2-7, is as follows: KAGVTQTPRYLIKTRGQQVTLSCSPISGHRSVSWYQQTPGQGLQFLFEYFSETQRNKGNFPGRFSGRQFSNSRSEMNVSTLELGDSALYLCASSLSGEPLHEQYFGPGTRLTVT.

This clonotype was seen a few times. The rearrangement joins TRBV12-3 or TRBV12-4 to TRBJ2-5; D is tentatively TRBD1 or TRBD2 (5 bases each). The germline V and J ends were trimmed by 4 bases and 12 bases, with 12 bases remaining between them. This CDR3 is 11 amino acids long. CDR3 sequence (DNA): TGTGCCAGCAGTTCCGGGGCACCGGAGTACTTC. Translated: CASSSGAPEYF.

V is TRBV28 and J is TRBJ2-7, with 9 bases aligning to TRBD2. The V gene's germline CDR1 is MDHEN and CDR2 SYDVKM. CDR3 size: 14 residues. The trim removed 5 bases at V and 2 bases at J, leaving 4 bases unmatched. The CDR3 region is CASSRLAEPYEQYF. In nucleotides, the CDR3 is TGTGCCAGCAGTCGACTAGCGGAACCCTACGAGCAGTACTTC.

The chain has TRBV11-2 and TRBJ1-5; D uncertain. The germline V gene encodes CDR1 SGHAT and CDR2 FQNNGV. Trimming cost V 1 base and J 0 bases, with 7 bases left between them. The CDR3 runs 15 residues. The CDR3 spells CASSLGVNSNQPQHF. CDR3 DNA sequence: TGTGCCAGCAGCTTAGGGGTGAATAGCAATCAGCCCCAGCATTTT.

The genes are TRBV28 and TRBJ2-3; 8 nucleotides agree with TRBD1. The CDR3 is 15 residues long. With 5 bases clipped from V and 2 bases from J, the junction kept 6 bases outside the gene matches. Per germline, CDR1 MDHEN and CDR2 SYDVKM. CDR3 protein: CASSETGAFTDTQYF. Written as DNA, the CDR3 is TGTGCCAGCAGTGAGACAGGGGCTTTCACAGATACGCAGTATTTT.

The rearrangement joins TRBV10-3 to TRBJ2-5; 9 bases map to TRBD1. The junction had 4 bases not matched to a gene; V was cut back by 0 bases and J by 2 bases. The CDR3 extends over 16 amino acids. The germline V gene encodes CDR1 ENHRY and CDR2 SYGVKD. In DNA form, the CDR3 reads TGTGCCATCAGTGAGTCGGGACAGGGTATGCAAGAGACCCAGTACTTC. Its translation: CAISESGQGMQETQYF.

As for this clonotype: Being one base from a much bigger clone, this may be a read error. The CDR3 DNA is TGTGCCAGCAGGGATTTACAGGGAGTCGAGACCCAGTTCTTC. Translation: CASRDLQGVETQFF. The V gene is TRBV6-2 or TRBV6-3, the J gene TRBJ2-5; possible D gene TRBD1, 6 bases. The DNA end is a closer match to TRBJ2-1, so the J assignment may be wrong. The CDR3 has 14 amino acids. Germline V gene lookup returns CDR1 MNHEY and CDR2 SVGEGT.

This chain uses TRBV3-1 with TRBJ2-1; D ambiguous. Germline CDR1 is LGHDT and CDR2 is YNNKEL (reference sequence). The CDR3 extends over 12 amino acids. V gave up 4 bases and J gave up 8 bases, with 9 bases separating them. This CDR3 is CASSPTTDEQFF. The CDR3 nucleotides read TGTGCCAGCAGCCCCACTACGGATGAGCAGTTCTTC.

The CDR3: CASSPRTSGSYTQYF. Here the CDR3 DNA reads TGTGCCAGCAGCCCCCGGACTAGCGGGAGCTATACGCAGTATTTT. V usage is TRBV7-2 and J usage is TRBJ2-3; 13 bases match TRBD2. The germline V gene encodes CDR1 SGHTA and CDR2 FQGNSA. The ends lost 5 bases at V and 7 bases at J; junction bases unmatched: 6. The CDR3 is made up of 15 amino acids.

The chain couples TRBV20-1 to TRBJ1-5, with TRBD1 as a possible D gene (5 bases). This CDR3 comprises 14 residues. Between the trimmed V and J ends, which lost 6 bases and 1 base, there was a span of 13 bases. CDR1 and CDR2 (germline): DFQATT, SNEGSKA (reference sequence). CDR3 coding DNA: TGCAGTGCCCGTCGGGGACCGAGCAATCAGCCCCAGCATTTT. It yields the protein CSARRGPSNQPQHF.

The chain recombines TRBV7-3 with TRBJ2-1; the D gene is possibly TRBD2 (5 bases). Germline CDR1 reads SGHTA; CDR2 reads FQGTGA. V was clipped by 4 bases and J by 0 bases, with 10 bases between them. The length of the CDR3 is 15 residues. CDR3 sequence reads: CASSSRDFSYNEQFF. The DNA for the CDR3 is TGTGCCAGCAGCTCACGGGATTTCTCCTACAATGAGCAGTTCTTC.

The chain combines TRBV20-1 with TRBJ1-2; D possibly corresponds to TRBD1 (6 bases). CDR1 and CDR2 (germline): DFQATT, SNEGSKA (reference sequence). The germline V and J ends were trimmed by 6 bases and 4 bases, with 15 bases remaining between them. The CDR3 has 13 residues. In DNA form, the CDR3 reads TGCAGTGCAAACTCGGGGGGCGGCTATGGCTACACCTTC. Amino acids: CSANSGGGYGYTF.

The chain recombines TRBV20-1 with TRBJ2-7, with D hard to call. The germline V gene has CDR1 DFQATT and CDR2 SNEGSKA (reference sequence). The germline V and J ends were trimmed by 5 bases and 3 bases, with 8 bases remaining between them. This CDR3 region has 11 residues. CDR3 protein: CSAGQNYEQYF. In DNA form, the CDR3 reads TGCAGTGCTGGTCAGAACTACGAGCAGTACTTC.

The rearrangement joins TRBV9 to TRBJ2-7; possible D gene TRBD1, 5 bases. The ends were cut back, 0 bases at V and 0 bases at J, with 13 bases in the middle. The CDR3 runs 16 residues. CDR1 and CDR2 from the germline V gene are SGDLS and YYNGEE. CDR3 protein: CASSVGTGQGSYEQYF. DNA for the CDR3: TGTGCCAGCAGCGTAGGTACGGGCCAGGGCTCCTACGAGCAGTACTTC.

This clonotype has a handful of counts. The chain is built from TRBV7-7 and TRBJ2-1, with D perhaps TRBD1 (5 bases). With 3 bases removed from V and 9 bases from J, the gap between germline ends came to 12 bases. Germline lookup yields CDR1 SSHAT and CDR2 FNYEAQ (reference sequence). The CDR3 is 13 residues long. The CDR3 nucleotides read TGTGCCAGCAGCTTCAACCAGGGTTTTGAGCAGTTCTTC. This sequence encodes CASSFNQGFEQFF.

This clonotype has only a few counts. The chain links TRBV5-1 to TRBJ2-1; 8 bases map to TRBD2. Germline loops: CDR1 SGHRS, CDR2 YFSETQ. V lost 5 bases to trimming and J lost 4 bases; unmatched junction nucleotides: 8. The CDR3 sequence is 15 residues long. CDR3 protein: CASSYASGPYNEQFF. Here the CDR3 DNA reads TGCGCCAGCAGTTATGCTAGCGGGCCGTACAATGAGCAGTTCTTC.

A few counts support this clonotype. This chain links TRBV5-1 with TRBJ1-1; no firm D call. The CDR3 is made up of 14 amino acids. The V gene's germline CDR1 is SGHRS and CDR2 YFSETQ. The V and J ends lost 3 bases and 1 base respectively, with 10 bases between them. The CDR3 region has the DNA TGCGCCAGCAGCTCCGGGTCCCAGAACACTGAAGCTTTCTTT. Translation gives CASSSGSQNTEAFF.

The chain couples TRBV19 to TRBJ2-7; D gene ambiguous. CDR1 LNHDA and CDR2 SQIVND come from the germline V gene (reference sequence). The CDR3 has 12 residues. The CDR3 nucleotides are TGTGCAGCCCGTGGCCCGCGGAACGAGCAGTACTTC. Translation: CAARGPRNEQYF.

This clonotype was counted a few times. Being one base from a much bigger clone, this may be a read error. This rearrangement joins TRBV4-2 to TRBJ2-6; D is possibly TRBD2 (6 bases). The germline CDR1 and CDR2 sequences are LGHNA and YNFKEQ. V gave up 0 bases and J gave up 1 base, with 13 bases separating them. The CDR3 extends over 18 amino acids. The CDR3, as DNA: TGTGCCAGCAGCCAAGAGGGGGGAGCCTCTTCTGGGGCCAACGTCCTGACTTTC. It encodes CASSQEGGASSGANVLTF.

This clonotype was recorded a few times. The genes are TRBV5-5 and TRBJ2-5, with D hard to call. This CDR3 comprises 14 residues. Germline-derived CDR1 and CDR2 are SGHKS and YYEKEE (reference sequence). V was shortened by 1 base and J by 3 bases, with 10 bases between the two germline ends. The CDR3 here is CASSLSWQKETQYF. The CDR3 coding sequence is TGTGCCAGCAGCTTGAGTTGGCAGAAAGAGACCCAGTACTTC.

The gene calls are TRBV2 and TRBJ2-7; a possible D gene is TRBD1 (6 bases). Germline V lookup: CDR1 SNHLY, CDR2 FYNNEI. This CDR3 comprises 13 residues. The V end was cut by 3 bases, the J end by 4 bases, with 10 bases between. DNA for the CDR3: TGTGCCAGCAGTGATCCTAGGGGGTACGAGCAGTACTTC. Translated: CASSDPRGYEQYF.

This clonotype has ten or more counts. The chain joins TRBV5-1 to TRBJ2-7, with TRBD1 matching 11 bases. The CDR3 extends over 13 amino acids. Trimming took 4 bases from V and 7 from J; bases not matched to a gene: 4. Germline assignment: CDR1 SGHRS and CDR2 YFSETQ. The CDR3 here is CASSGQGAREQYF. CDR3 DNA: TGCGCCAGCAGCGGACAGGGGGCGCGTGAGCAGTACTTC. Drawing the rest from reference TRBV5-1 and TRBJ2-7, the complete variable domain is KAGVTQTPRYLIKTRGQQVTLSCSPISGHRSVSWYQQTPGQGLQFLFEYFSETQRNKGNFPGRFSGRQFSNSRSEMNVSTLELGDSALYLCASSGQGAREQYFGPGTRLTVT.

This clonotype was counted only a few times. The rearrangement uses TRBV2 and TRBJ2-5; 12 bases are a match to TRBD2. The end of the DNA is better explained by TRBJ2-7, so the J call may be wrong. Germline V CDR1 and CDR2: SNHLY, FYNNEI. The CDR3 consists of 15 residues. CDR3 nucleotides: TGTGCCAGCAGGACGACTAGCGGGAGATTTCACGAGCAGTACTTC. Protein: CASRTTSGRFHEQYF.

The chain joins TRBV3-1 to TRBJ1-6; 7 bases line up with TRBD1. With V trimmed by 2 bases and J by 7 bases, 2 bases remained unmatched. This CDR3 is 14 amino acids long. CDR1 and CDR2 from the germline V gene are LGHDT and YNNKEL (reference sequence). CDR3 protein: CASSQWDRNSPLHF. The CDR3 DNA reads TGTGCCAGCAGCCAATGGGACAGAAATTCACCCCTCCACTTT. The full variable domain, in which reference TRBV3-1 and TRBJ1-6 provide the parts outside the CDR3, is DTAVSQTPKYLVTQMGNDKSIKCEQNLGHDTMYWYKQDSKKFLKIMFSYNNKELIINETVPNRFSPKSPDKAHLNLHINSLELGDSAVYFCASSQWDRNSPLHFGNGTRLTVT.

The CDR3 reads CSASTGQIDAYF. The DNA of the CDR3 is TGCAGCGCAAGCACGGGGCAGATAGACGCGTATTTT. The genes are TRBV29-1 and TRBJ2-3; D may match TRBD1 or TRBD2 (5 bases each). The CDR3 is 12 residues long. Trimming stripped 7 bases from V and 14 bases from J, with 22 bases between. The germline V gene encodes CDR1 SQVTM and CDR2 ANQGSEA.